The sequence of this T cell receptor (beta chain) was determined in a study of T cell responses to AZD1222 COVID-19 vaccine. Study-level points and caveats: Scientists sampled the repertoires only once the peak T cell response had passed. Donor demographics were predominantly white British with a female majority; clonal diversity may be underestimated. Nearly half of spike-specific TCRs reportedly target variant regions that are unmutated in the B.1.351 and B.1.1.7 variants.

Notes on this clone: Its antigen is unknown. The junction shows a germline mismatch at one end, possibly a read error.

The length of the CDR3 is 12 residues. Germline CDR1 is MNHNS and CDR2 is SASEGT. Produced via immunoSEQ multiplex PCR; TCRdb's table is partial and in-frame only. This table has tens of thousands of clones, 70% to 80% appearing once. This clonotype was sampled from an adult who received the MenACWY meningococcal vaccine as a control. The source material was peripheral blood, sampled 28 days after the second dose of the MenACWY control vaccine. This rearrangement joins TRBV6-1 to TRBJ1-1; a weak D match, TRBD1 (6 bases). CDR3 in amino acids: CASNLGAEMATF. CDR3 bases: TGTGCCAGCAACCTGGGGGCAGAGATGGCGACGTTT.